The sample holds many counts of the clone carrying this T cell receptor (beta chain). Its antigen is unknown. Germline V gene lookup returns CDR1 KGHDR and CDR2 SFDVKD. J gave up 6 bases and V 3 bases, and 6 bases lay outside the gene matches. This CDR3 region has 14 residues. TCRdb reprocessed the reads with MiXCR, giving one entry per CDR3 protein. The data contain 210,000 or so distinct CDR3 sequences, around 6.2% of them singletons. This sample is part of a study of T cell repertoires in cytomegalovirus infection. Study background: Carrying CMV and the relevant HLA type showed in public TCR beta signatures.

Study-wide points: Summed public TCR beta family frequency identified CMV carriers bearing the relevant HLA. Dominating the ex vivo response were TCR beta clonotypes that were CMV-specific and HLA-C-restricted.

The chain is built from TRBV24-1 and TRBJ1-2, with 7 nucleotides matching TRBD1. The sequence derives from a human donor in good health (CMV status not recorded). Some clones in this sample may be carry-over from other donors' samples. The sequenced sample consisted of PBMCs. The CDR3 region is CATSDRQGRDGYTF. DNA of the CDR3: TGTGCCACCAGTGATCGACAGGGTAGGGATGGCTACACCTTC.